This T cell receptor beta chain originates from a study of beta chain features in type 1 diabetes (dated by TCRdb to about 2018). Describing the broader study: Patients and healthy donors did not differ in mean age, gender distribution, total cell number or subset yield. Across all samples, around 99 million sorted cells were examined, and cell number per subset correlated strongly with RNA yield. The study compared TCRB repertoires of sorted circulating CD4+ T cell subsets between recently diagnosed type 1 diabetes patients and matched healthy donors. Naive and central memory subsets were obtained from all 28 donors, but regulatory and stem cell-like memory subsets were isolated from only 8 patients and roughly eight healthy donors.

The entire isolated RNA was reverse transcribed using the High Capacity cDNA Reverse Transcription Kit, and thus expressed TCRB transcripts were sequenced. Naive, central memory and regulatory T cell samples underwent deep immunoSEQ sequencing, averaging around 3.7 million total reads per sample. Sorted cells were lysed in RLT buffer, and RNA was extracted using DNase-treated RNeasy Micro or Mini kits according to cell number. Each cell subset was processed separately to prevent cross-contamination, with patient and healthy donor samples processed together. TCRB sequences were amplified from cDNA with the immunoSEQ multiplex PCR, producing 87-bp fragments spanning the CDR3 region. Amplicons were sequenced on the Illumina HiSeq platform. Per the source publication's procedure: Synthetic template baselines were used to correct PCR bias computationally, reads within Hamming distance 2 were collapsed together, and singletons that could not be merged were discarded. By aligning reads against IMGT, V, D and J genes, CDR3 length, and insertions or deletions at six rearrangement sites were assigned. Within each subset, clonotype counts were normalized to sorted cell number, after which true diversity and Gini coefficients were computed with the tcR R package. The overlap coefficient, calculated on TCRB nucleotide sequences, was used to measure repertoire sharing. Out-of-frame TCRB sequences from naive cells were analyzed as a proxy for the pre-selection repertoire. The source is immuneACCESS, and TCRdb retained only in-frame sequences with V and J called. Part of the clones is not carried over; for the studies checked, unresolved V genes explain less than half of this, and the remainder is unexplained. From that table come the V and J calls and clone size; the DNA was used to work out D and trimming. This sample comprises about 270,000 clones, around 15% of them detected only once. The ten top clones hold approximately 0.015% of the sample.

Overall study results and their limits: Type 1 diabetes patients showed a moderate but significant shortening of TCRB CDR3 length in all four CD4+ subsets. At VDJ recombination sites, type 1 diabetes patients had fewer insertions and more deleted nucleotides, which implies abnormalities in thymic rearrangement. Naive, central memory and regulatory TCRB repertoires appeared to be more alike among patients than among healthy donors. Because cDNA rather than genomic DNA was sequenced, highly expressing activated cells could have been over-represented, although no difference in activation and CD3 levels was found between groups. Because small numbers of individuals were included in the HLA sub-analyses, any influence of HLA type on TCRB rearrangement was left unresolved. PCR might favor shorter templates, but patient and control samples were amplified and corrected together, so any skew would affect both groups equally.

Each donor gave one peripheral blood draw, averaging roughly 0.11 L, which was collected into heparinised tubes. Using a panel that included CD45RO, CCR7, CD25, CD127, CD95 and CD27, naive, central memory, regulatory and stem cell-like memory CD4+ T cells were sorted on a BD FACSAria II. A purity above 95% was achieved for all sorted populations. PBMCs were isolated immediately by Lymphoprep density gradient centrifugation and stained directly without culture. Samples were stained and sorted in pairs, with one healthy donor and one patient per experiment, so that batch effects were minimized. The CDR3 numbers 17 residues from cysteine through phenylalanine. The kept DNA is CDR3 alone, 51 bases in frame from the first base. V lost 4 bases and J lost 8 bases; the stretch between them is 23 bases long. The germline V gene provides CDR1 LGHNA and CDR2 YSLEER. On this clone: The clone's antigen remains unknown. Per-base quality was not reported, and no clone a single base away is much larger than it.

The clonotype originates from a man aged 25-45 years with type 1 diabetes. This receptor chain uses TRBV4-3 and TRBJ1-4, and possibly TRBD1, on 6 matching bases. The sample consisted of naive CD4+ T cells from blood. The meaning of the sample's cell subset or site label: true naive CD4+ T cells. Here is the DNA: TGCGCCAGCAGCCCCCGCAGGGGTGGGACGGCGGACGAAAAACTGTTTTTT. This sequence encodes CASSPRRGGTADEKLFF.